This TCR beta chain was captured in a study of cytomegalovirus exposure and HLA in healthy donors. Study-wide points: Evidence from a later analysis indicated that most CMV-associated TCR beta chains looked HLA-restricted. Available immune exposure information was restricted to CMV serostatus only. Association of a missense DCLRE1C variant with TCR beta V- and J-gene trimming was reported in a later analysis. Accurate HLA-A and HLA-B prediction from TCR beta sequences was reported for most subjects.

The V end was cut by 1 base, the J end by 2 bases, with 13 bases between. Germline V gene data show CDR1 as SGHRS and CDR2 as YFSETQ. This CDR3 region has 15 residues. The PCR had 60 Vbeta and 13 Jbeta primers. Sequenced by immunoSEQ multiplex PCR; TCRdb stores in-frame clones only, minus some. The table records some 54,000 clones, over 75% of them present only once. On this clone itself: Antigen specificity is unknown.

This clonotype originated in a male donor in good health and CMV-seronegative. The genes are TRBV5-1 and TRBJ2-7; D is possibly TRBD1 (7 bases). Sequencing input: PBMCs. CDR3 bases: TGCGCCAGCAGCTTGTTCCCAGGGGGGACCTACGAGCAGTACTTC. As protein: CASSLFPGGTYEQYF.